These 17 T cell receptor beta chains share one sample of origin, sequenced in a study of control samples from healthy donors and cancer patients. TCRdb keeps only in-frame clones here, not all; method: immunoSEQ multiplex PCR. The table records tens of thousands of clones, around 91% of them present only once. Material: blood. Every receptor here comes from a middle-aged man in good health.

The genes are TRBV27 and TRBJ1-2; TRBD1 is a possible D gene (5 bases). V was pared by 0 bases and J by 8 bases, with 16 bases between. Germline assignment: CDR1 MNHEY and CDR2 SMNVEV (reference sequence). CDR3 length: 15 residues. The CDR3 DNA sequence: TGTGCCAGCAGTTTATCGACCGGGGCAGCTACGGGCTACACCTTC. Protein: CASSLSTGAATGYTF.

The chain is built from TRBV9 and TRBJ2-6, with D tentatively TRBD1 or TRBD2 (5 bases each). Germline loops: CDR1 SGDLS, CDR2 YYNGEE. V dropped 8 bases and J dropped 4 bases, with 22 bases sitting between them. The CDR3 is made up of 17 amino acids. The CDR3, as DNA: TGTGCCAGTACAAGGGACCCACTCTCGTTAGGGGCCAACGTCCTGACTTTC. Translated: CASTRDPLSLGANVLTF. The whole variable domain, filled in from reference TRBV9 and TRBJ2-6, reads DSGVTQTPKHLITATGQRVTLRCSPRSGDLSVYWYQQSLDQGLQFLIQYYNGEERAKGNILERFSAQQFPDLHSELNLSSLELGDSALYFCASTRDPLSLGANVLTFGAGSRLTVL.

Points on this clone: At one end, the junction sequence differs from germline, possibly due to a read error. The V call is TRBV5-1, the J call TRBJ1-2; no clear D gene. CDR1 and CDR2 from the germline V gene are SGHRS and YFSETQ. The CDR3 contains 10 residues. CDR3 in DNA: TGCGCCAGCAGCCCGTCGGGCGACGCCTTC. The encoded protein is CASSPSGDAF.

Here the CDR3 DNA reads TGTGCCAGCAGCCCGTGGCAGGGAAGTTATGGCTACACCTTC. Its protein product is CASSPWQGSYGYTF. This sequence joins TRBV9 and TRBJ1-2; the D gene is possibly TRBD1 (5 bases). Germline V gene sequence: CDR1 SGDLS, CDR2 YYNGEE. Between the trimmed V and J ends, which lost 4 bases and 5 bases, there was a span of 15 bases. There are 14 residues in the CDR3.

CDR3 protein: CASSLADTQYTEAFF. CDR3 sequence (DNA): TGCGCCAGCAGCTTGGCCGATACCCAGTACACTGAAGCTTTCTTT. V gene TRBV5-1 combines with J gene TRBJ1-1; D is undetermined. This CDR3 has 15 amino acids. Germline V gene sequence: CDR1 SGHRS, CDR2 YFSETQ. Between the trimmed V and J ends, which lost 0 bases and 3 bases, there was a span of 12 bases.

As DNA, the CDR3 is TGTGCCAGCAGCGGACAGGGGGGATCTGAAGCTTTCTTT. It is translated as CASSGQGGSEAFF. This sequence joins TRBV12-3 or TRBV12-4 and TRBJ1-1, with TRBD1 identical over 10 bases. The J segment lost 6 bases and the V segment lost 6 bases, leaving 4 bases of the junction unmatched. CDR3 length: 13 residues.

This clone has only a few counts. The CDR3 sequence: CASSAGAPGAGEKLFF. DNA for the CDR3: TGTGCCAGCAGCGCGGGGGCCCCAGGGGCGGGTGAAAAACTGTTTTTT. V usage is TRBV5-6 and J usage is TRBJ1-4; D possibly corresponds to TRBD1 (6 bases). Looked up from germline, CDR1 is SGHDT and CDR2 is YYEEEE. The CDR3 spans 16 residues. V lost 4 bases to trimming and J lost 7 bases, with 20 bases between them.

This rearrangement joins TRBV7-9 to TRBJ2-3, with 7 bases identical to TRBD1. The CDR3 runs 14 residues. The ends lost 4 bases at V and 2 bases at J; junction bases unmatched: 3. The germline CDR1 and CDR2 sequences are SEHNR and FQNEAQ (reference sequence). CDR3 coding DNA: TGTGCCAGCAGCTCAGGACAGGTCACAGATACGCAGTATTTT. The encoded protein is CASSSGQVTDTQYF.

This clone appeared a single time. This chain links TRBV7-9 with TRBJ1-2; maybe TRBD1 (5 bases). With 6 bases removed from V and 0 bases from J, the gap between germline ends came to 17 bases. The length of the CDR3 is 16 residues. Germline V gene sequence: CDR1 SEHNR, CDR2 FQNEAQ (reference sequence). In nucleotides, the CDR3 is TGTGCCAGCAGAGCTGACACAGGTGCTTCTAACTATGGCTACACCTTC. Translating it yields CASRADTGASNYGYTF.

J is TRBJ2-7 and V is TRBV10-1; 8 bases map to TRBD1. Germline V lookup: CDR1 WNHNN, CDR2 SYGVQD (reference sequence). The CDR3 consists of 13 residues. V gave up 6 bases and J gave up 5 bases; unmatched junction bases: 6. The CDR3 region has the DNA TGCGCCAGCAGCAGGGACAGGCCAAACGAGCAGTACTTC. Translating it yields CASSRDRPNEQYF.

The chain combines TRBV9 with TRBJ2-1, with 9 bases aligning to TRBD2. V gave up 0 bases and J gave up 4 bases; unmatched junction bases: 5. The germline V gene has CDR1 SGDLS and CDR2 YYNGEE. The CDR3 sequence is 16 residues long. CDR3 sequence: CASSVAGSGGYNEQFF. The CDR3 region has the DNA TGTGCCAGCAGCGTAGCTGGTAGCGGGGGATACAATGAGCAGTTCTTC.

This rearrangement joins TRBV11-3 to TRBJ2-3, with D uncertain. V was pared by 5 bases and J by 6 bases, with 6 bases between. The CDR3 contains 11 residues. Germline assignment: CDR1 SGHNT and CDR2 YENEEA. CDR3 sequence: CASSQSDTQYF. CDR3 coding DNA: TGTGCCAGCAGCCAGTCGGATACGCAGTATTTT.

This chain connects TRBV2 to TRBJ2-5; a weak D match, TRBD2 (5 bases). Between the trimmed V and J ends, which lost 6 bases and 5 bases, there was a span of 10 bases. The CDR3 totals 12 residues. Germline V gives CDR1 SNHLY, CDR2 FYNNEI. CDR3 bases: TGTGCCAGCAGGGTAGCGCGCGAGACCCAGTACTTC. Its translation: CASRVARETQYF.

This clone has a handful of counts. The chain couples TRBV24-1 to TRBJ2-2; no definite D call. V lost 4 bases and J lost 4, with 9 bases in between. CDR1 KGHDR and CDR2 SFDVKD come from the germline V gene. This CDR3 has 14 residues. This CDR3 reads CATSESNPTGELFF. For the CDR3, the DNA is TGTGCCACCAGTGAGAGCAATCCCACCGGGGAGCTGTTTTTT.

The chain is built from TRBV12-3 or TRBV12-4 and TRBJ1-3, with D unclear. The CDR3 totals 12 residues. Trimming took off 7 bases at V and 8 bases at J, with 12 bases between the two ends. The CDR3 region is CASTVAADTIYF. Written as DNA, the CDR3 is TGTGCCAGCACCGTAGCGGCGGACACCATATATTTT.

The chain has TRBV7-9 and TRBJ2-7; 10 bases are a match to TRBD1. The CDR3 extends over 15 amino acids. Germline lookup yields CDR1 SEHNR and CDR2 FQNEAQ (reference sequence). The ends lost 5 bases at V and 3 bases at J; junction bases unmatched: 7. The CDR3 sequence: CASSPTDRGFYEQYF. The CDR3 DNA sequence: TGTGCCAGCAGCCCAACGGACAGGGGGTTCTACGAGCAGTACTTC. The entire variable domain, with the rest obtained from reference TRBV7-9 and TRBJ2-7, is as follows: DTGVSQNPRHKITKRGQNVTFRCDPISEHNRLYWYRQTLGQGPEFLTYFQNEAQLEKSRLLSDRFSAERPKGSFSTLEIQRTEQGDSAMYLCASSPTDRGFYEQYFGPGTRLTVT.

This clone was found once. The CDR3, as DNA: TGTGCCAGCTCTCTCGGAAACACCATATATTTT. Protein: CASSLGNTIYF. The chain employs TRBV7-2 and TRBJ1-3; no clear D. Germline V gene sequence: CDR1 SGHTA, CDR2 FQGNSA. The CDR3 length is 11 residues. Trimming shortened V by 8 bases and J by 4 bases, and 6 bases separated the two germline ends.